This is a list of T cell receptor beta chains from one sample in a study of early T cells in non-severe SARS-CoV-2 infection. TCRdb called the 5' RACE reads again in MiXCR, with one record for every CDR3 protein. The sample has about 60,000 distinct CDR3 sequences; approximately 9% are singletons. The sample consisted of whole blood. The receptors stem from an adult who was a healthcare worker with PCR-confirmed SARS-CoV-2 infection or an uninfected control (not recorded which). Both conserved end residues are part of each CDR3. D genes are given only for firm matches. Part of the rows lack a size; the others show once, few, many or a class for expanded clones.

D gene	V gene	clone size	J gene	CDR3 DNA	CDR3 protein
NA	TRBV29-1	once	TRBJ2-1	TGCAGCGTTGGCAGGGATAACAATGAGCAGTTCTTC	CSVGRDNNEQFF
NA	TRBV20-1	many	TRBJ2-1	TGCAGTGCTAGAGGGACAGTGGCAAATGAGCAGTTCTTC	CSARGTVANEQFF
NA	TRBV7-2	NA	TRBJ1-2	TGTGCCAGCAGCTTACGGGCGACATTGTCCTTTCGCTATGGCTACACCTTC	CASSLRATLSFRYGYTF
TRBD2	TRBV10-3	many	TRBJ2-2	TGTGCCTCCGGGACTAGCGGGAGGAACGGGGGCACCGGGGAGCTGTTTTTT	CASGTSGRNGGTGELFF
NA	TRBV28	many	TRBJ2-7	TGTGCCAGCAGTCCAGGCTCCTACGAGCAGTACTTC	CASSPGSYEQYF
TRBD2	TRBV2	few	TRBJ2-2	TGTGCCAGCAGTGTAAAGCGGGAGAAGTCCGGGGAGCTGTTTTTT	CASSVKREKSGELFF
NA	TRBV28	many	TRBJ1-6	TGTGCCAGCAGTTCCCCGACGTTGAGTAATTCACCCCTCCACTTT	CASSSPTLSNSPLHF
NA	TRBV2	few	TRBJ1-5	TGTGCCAGCAGTCTGTTTCCGCAGCCCCAGCATTTT	CASSLFPQPQHF
NA	TRBV4-3	NA	TRBJ1-4	TGCGCCAGCAGCCAAGGACATTCTGGGGGGAATGAAAAACTGTTTTTT	CASSQGHSGGNEKLFF
TRBD1	TRBV20-1	NA	TRBJ1-2	TGCAGTGCTAGAAAACCGACAGGGGGCTACACCTTC	CSARKPTGGYTF
TRBD2	TRBV12-3/TRBV12-4	few	TRBJ2-1	TGTGCCAGCAGTTCCGGACTAGCGCCAAGGAATGAGCAGTTCTTC	CASSSGLAPRNEQFF
NA	TRBV2	many	TRBJ2-5	TGTGCCAGCAGACTACAGAAAGAGACCCAGTACTTC	CASRLQKETQYF
TRBD1	TRBV24-1	many	TRBJ1-5	TGTGCCACCAGTGACTCCACAGGGGATAGCAATCAGCCCCAGCATTTT	CATSDSTGDSNQPQHF
NA	TRBV3-1	NA	TRBJ2-7	TGTGCCAGCAGCCAAGAAGGCCGGTTCTACGAGCAGTACTTC	CASSQEGRFYEQYF
NA	TRBV7-9	few	TRBJ2-4	TGTGCCAGCAGCGAAGGAGGCCATAACATTCAGTACTTC	CASSEGGHNIQYF
NA	TRBV19	NA	TRBJ2-1	TGTGCCAGTAGTATACTCGACCGCGATGGGGATGAGCAGTTCTTC	CASSILDRDGDEQFF
NA	TRBV29-1	few	TRBJ2-1	TGCAGCGTTGAAGACCCCGAGAGGGGGAGGGCTTACAATGAGCAGTTCTTC	CSVEDPERGRAYNEQFF
NA	TRBV6-5	many	TRBJ2-7	TGTGCCAGCAGTTACGGCAGGGGCTACGAGCAGTACTTC	CASSYGRGYEQYF
NA	TRBV20-1	few	TRBJ2-1	TGCAGTGCTAGTGCCGGGACGGGACACAATGAGCAGTTCTTC	CSASAGTGHNEQFF
TRBD2	TRBV6-2/TRBV6-3	NA	TRBJ2-4	TGTGCCAGCAGCACCCACACCCGACTAGCGGGTAAAAACATTCAGTACTTC	CASSTHTRLAGKNIQYF
NA	TRBV13	many	TRBJ2-7	TGTGCCAGCAGCACTGATCAAGAGAACTACGAGCAGTACTTC	CASSTDQENYEQYF
TRBD1	TRBV6-1	many	TRBJ2-7	TGTGCCAGCAGCCGACAGGGCTACGAGCAGTACTTC	CASSRQGYEQYF
TRBD2	TRBV27	many	TRBJ2-3	TGTGCCAGCAGTTTAGGGACTAAAGCAGATACGCAGTATTTT	CASSLGTKADTQYF
NA	TRBV28	NA	TRBJ1-2	TGTGCCAGCAGTCTCCGGAAGTACGGCTACACCTTC	CASSLRKYGYTF
TRBD2	TRBV20-1	NA	TRBJ2-7	TGCAGTGCTAGCCATGGAGGACTAGCGGGAGGCGAGCAGTACTTC	CSASHGGLAGGEQYF
NA	TRBV9	many	TRBJ2-2	TGTGCCAGCAGCGTAGTAGACGGACTTACCGGGGAGCTGTTTTTT	CASSVVDGLTGELFF
TRBD2	TRBV6-5	few	TRBJ2-1	TGTGCCAGCAGTTACCTGCCTAGCGGGAGCTATGAGCAGTTCTTC	CASSYLPSGSYEQFF
TRBD1	TRBV20-1	many	TRBJ1-2	TGCAGTGCTAGCCCGGGACAGACTAACTATGGCTACACCTTC	CSASPGQTNYGYTF
NA	TRBV27	NA	TRBJ1-6	TGTGCCAGCAGTTTTGGAGTAGGTTCACCCCTCCACTTT	CASSFGVGSPLHF
TRBD2	TRBV6-2/TRBV6-3	NA	TRBJ2-7	TGTGCCAGCAGACTGACTAGCGGACCGGGGGGCCTGTCCCAGCAGTACTTC	CASRLTSGPGGLSQQYF
NA	TRBV4-2	many	TRBJ1-1	TGTGCCAGCAGCCAAGATCGGGAGTTTAATGAAGCTTTCTTT	CASSQDREFNEAFF
TRBD1	TRBV24-1	many	TRBJ2-3	TGTGCCACCAGTGGGCCGGGACAGGGGACGGGAGTGGATTCCGATACGCAGTATTTT	CATSGPGQGTGVDSDTQYF
TRBD2	TRBV10-3	few	TRBJ2-5	TGTGCCATCAGTGGGACTAGCGGGAGGTACCGCGTAGGGGAGACCCAGTACTTC	CAISGTSGRYRVGETQYF
NA	TRBV20-1	few	TRBJ2-2	TGCAGTGCTAGAGTGTTGCTACAGGACACCGGGGAGCTGTTTTTT	CSARVLLQDTGELFF
TRBD2	TRBV7-9	few	TRBJ2-1	TGTGCCAGCAGCTTCAGAGGCAGCGGGAGGGCCTACAATGAGCAGTTCTTC	CASSFRGSGRAYNEQFF
NA	TRBV7-6	many	TRBJ2-7	TGTGCCAGCAGCTTGGGGCAAGCGTCTAGCGAGCAGTACTTC	CASSLGQASSEQYF
NA	TRBV4-1	few	TRBJ2-7	TGCGCCAGCAGCCAAAACCAACCCGGGGGCTACGAGCAGTACTTC	CASSQNQPGGYEQYF
NA	TRBV6-5	NA	TRBJ2-3	TGTGCCAGCAGTTACCCTCCATCGGATACGCAGTATTTT	CASSYPPSDTQYF
TRBD1	TRBV2	many	TRBJ2-5	TGTGCCAGCAGTGGGATCTCAGGGGGCCAAGAGACCCAGTACTTC	CASSGISGGQETQYF
NA	TRBV5-1	NA	TRBJ2-2	TGCGCCAGCAAGGAAGCAAACACCGGGGAGCTGTTTTTT	CASKEANTGELFF
TRBD2	TRBV4-2	NA	TRBJ2-7	TGTGCCAGCAGCCGAGGACTAGCGGGAGGTTCCCACGAGCAGTACTTC	CASSRGLAGGSHEQYF
TRBD2	TRBV29-1	many	TRBJ2-1	TGCAGCGGCATTAGACTAGCGGGGTCCTACAATGAGCAGTTCTTC	CSGIRLAGSYNEQFF
NA	TRBV27	NA	TRBJ2-4	TGTGCCAGCAGTCTCTTGGGAAGAAACGCCGCCAAAAACATTCAGTACTTC	CASSLLGRNAAKNIQYF
NA	TRBV10-3	NA	TRBJ2-6	TGTGCCATCAGTGAGTCGGGGGGCCTTATCTCTGGGGCCAACGTCCTGACTTTC	CAISESGGLISGANVLTF
TRBD1	TRBV6-2/TRBV6-3	many	TRBJ1-1	TGTGCCAGCAGCCAGACAGGGGCAAACACTGAAGCTTTCTTT	CASSQTGANTEAFF
NA	TRBV24-1	many	TRBJ2-2	TGTGCCACCAGTGATCCCATCACAGGGATGACCGGGGAGCTGTTTTTT	CATSDPITGMTGELFF
TRBD2	TRBV6-5	NA	TRBJ2-1	TGTGCCAGCAGTTACTCTAGGCTAGCGGGCCCCAATGAGCAGTTCTTC	CASSYSRLAGPNEQFF
NA	TRBV20-1	NA	TRBJ2-1	TGCAGTGCTAGAGACAGTTGGCAAGGGCGCTCCTACAATGAGCAGTTCTTC	CSARDSWQGRSYNEQFF
NA	TRBV7-3	many	TRBJ2-3	TGTGCCAGCAGCCCTGGCCTCATGCAGGCTGATACGCAGTATTTT	CASSPGLMQADTQYF
NA	TRBV19	many	TRBJ2-1	TGTGCCAGTAACGTCGAGGACGGGGTCAATGAGCAGTTCTTC	CASNVEDGVNEQFF
TRBD2	TRBV9	NA	TRBJ2-7	TGTGCCAGCAGCGTAGGCACTAGCGGAAACTACGAGCAGTACTTC	CASSVGTSGNYEQYF
NA	TRBV4-3	NA	TRBJ1-1	TGCGCCAGCAGCCAAGGGGCCAGGGGCGGCACTGAAGCTTTCTTT	CASSQGARGGTEAFF
TRBD1	TRBV4-3	NA	TRBJ1-1	TGCGCCAGCAGCCAAGACCGGGACAGAATTGAAGCTTTCTTT	CASSQDRDRIEAFF
NA	TRBV7-3	many	TRBJ2-1	TGTGCCAGCAGCTTAAGGGGAGGCTACAATGAGCAGTTCTTC	CASSLRGGYNEQFF
NA	TRBV19	NA	TRBJ2-2	TGTGCCAGTAGGCGTCAGGGGTCGGGCGGGGAGCTGTTTTTT	CASRRQGSGGELFF